Shown below are 4 T cell receptor beta chains from a single sample sequenced in a study of T cells after posttransplantation cyclophosphamide. TCRdb's copy holds only in-frame clones and misses some; the assay was immunoSEQ multiplex PCR. The sample contains about 3,300 clones, 85% to 90% of which appear only once. Treatment was busulfan-fludarabine conditioning, a marrow graft, and cyclophosphamide on days +3 and +4. The source material was PBMCs, sampled after allogeneic stem cell transplant with posttransplant cyclophosphamide. The receptors come from a female patient aged 50-60 years who received an allogeneic stem cell transplant from an unrelated donor, was CMV-positive, and had acute and chronic GVHD. Some T cells may be supplied by the graft donor.

This clone was observed a few times. The rearrangement joins TRBV6-5 to TRBJ2-3, with a tentative D call TRBD2 (6 bases). Germline-derived CDR1 and CDR2 are MNHEY and SVGAGI. The CDR3 is 16 amino acids. Trimming stripped 0 bases from V and 6 bases from J, with 16 bases between. This CDR3 reads CASSYSDAGSYDTQYF. CDR3 coding DNA: TGTGCCAGCAGTTACTCGGACGCGGGATCCTACGATACGCAGTATTTT.

In this sample, this clone turned up a few times. One end of the junction does not line up with germline, which may come from a read error. This chain joins TRBV7-7 and TRBJ2-1; a possible D gene is TRBD2 (6 bases). The CDR3 totals 16 residues. Germline V gene lookup returns CDR1 SSHAT and CDR2 FNYEAQ (reference sequence). Here the CDR3 reads CASSVGDLSSYNEQFF. CDR3 coding DNA: TGTGCTAGCAGCGTAGGGGACTTGAGCTCCTACAATGAGCAGTTCTTC. The complete variable domain, with remaining parts taken from reference TRBV7-7 and TRBJ2-1, reads GAGVSQSPRYKVTKRGQDVTLRCDPISSHATLYWYQQALGQGPEFLTYFNYEAQPDKSGLPSDRFSAERPEGSISTLTIQRTEQRDSAMYRCASSVGDLSSYNEQFFGPGTRLTVL.

The chain combines TRBV7-9 with TRBJ2-6; the match to TRBD1 covers 7 bases. With 4 bases clipped from V and 1 base from J, the junction kept 4 bases outside the gene matches. From germline, CDR1 is SEHNR and CDR2 FQNEAQ (reference sequence). The CDR3 has 16 residues. CDR3 in amino acids: CASSSTGASGANVLTF. The CDR3 nucleotides are TGTGCCAGCAGCTCCACAGGGGCTTCTGGGGCCAACGTCCTGACTTTC.

The V gene is TRBV7-8, the J gene TRBJ2-7; TRBD2 aligns across 7 bases. The CDR3 is 13 residues long. Germline V lookup: CDR1 SGHVS, CDR2 FQNEAQ. Trimming took 4 bases from V and 2 from J; bases not matched to a gene: 2. The CDR3 region has the DNA TGTGCCAGCAGCTCGGGACTAACCTACGAGCAGTACTTC. Translating gives CASSSGLTYEQYF.